The entry below describes one T cell receptor (beta chain). These data are taken from a study of T-cell reconstitution after alpha-beta-depleted transplantation in children. Preparing the TCRbeta library involved the use of unique molecular identifiers. From the PCR reads, TCRdb called clonotypes with MiXCR, one entry per CDR3 protein. This sample has about half a million distinct CDR3 sequences, with 12% found just once. This CDR3 spans 15 amino acids. V was pared by 6 bases and J by 3 bases, with 15 bases between. Germline CDR1 reads KGHDR; CDR2 reads SFDVKD. The rearrangement links TRBV24-1 to TRBJ2-3; tentative D call: TRBD1 (5 bases). This clonotype was obtained from a human donor who donated a stem cell graft to a child with combined immunodeficiency. Sequenced here: PBMCs from the stem cell graft donor, sampled from the stem cell graft. CDR3 bases: TGTGCCACCAGTTCGCCGACCCCAGGGACAGATACGCAGTATTTT. It specifies CATSSPTPGTDTQYF.